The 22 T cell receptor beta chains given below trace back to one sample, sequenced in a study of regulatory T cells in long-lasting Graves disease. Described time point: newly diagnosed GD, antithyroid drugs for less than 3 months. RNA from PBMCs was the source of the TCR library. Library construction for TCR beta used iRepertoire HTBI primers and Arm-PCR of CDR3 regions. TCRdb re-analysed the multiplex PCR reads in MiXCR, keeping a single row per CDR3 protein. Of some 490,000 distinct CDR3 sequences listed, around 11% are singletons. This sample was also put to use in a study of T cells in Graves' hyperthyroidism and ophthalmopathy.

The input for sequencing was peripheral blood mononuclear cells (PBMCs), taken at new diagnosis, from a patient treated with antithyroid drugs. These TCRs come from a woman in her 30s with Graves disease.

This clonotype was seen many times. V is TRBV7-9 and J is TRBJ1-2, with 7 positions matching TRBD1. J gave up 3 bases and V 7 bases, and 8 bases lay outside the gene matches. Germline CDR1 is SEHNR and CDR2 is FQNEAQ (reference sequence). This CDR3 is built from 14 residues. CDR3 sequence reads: CASTPGGQYYGYTF. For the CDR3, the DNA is TGTGCCAGCACCCCAGGGGGACAGTACTATGGCTACACCTTC.

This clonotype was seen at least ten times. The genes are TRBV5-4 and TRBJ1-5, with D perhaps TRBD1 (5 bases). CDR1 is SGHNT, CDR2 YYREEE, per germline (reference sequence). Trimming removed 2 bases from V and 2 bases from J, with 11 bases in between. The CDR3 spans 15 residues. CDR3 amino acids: CASSLGDGRNQPQHF. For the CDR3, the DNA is TGTGCCAGCAGCTTAGGGGACGGACGCAATCAGCCCCAGCATTTT.

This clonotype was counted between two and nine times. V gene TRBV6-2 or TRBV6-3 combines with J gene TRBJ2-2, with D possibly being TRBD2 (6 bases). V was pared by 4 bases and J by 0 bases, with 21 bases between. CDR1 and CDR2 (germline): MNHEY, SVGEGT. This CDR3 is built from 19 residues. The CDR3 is CASSSMRIASDANTGELFF. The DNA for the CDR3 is TGTGCCAGCAGTTCCATGCGGATTGCTAGCGATGCGAACACCGGGGAGCTGTTTTTT.

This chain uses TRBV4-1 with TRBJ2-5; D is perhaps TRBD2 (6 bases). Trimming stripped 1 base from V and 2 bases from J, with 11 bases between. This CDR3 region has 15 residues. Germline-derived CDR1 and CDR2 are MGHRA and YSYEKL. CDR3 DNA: TGCGCCAGCAGCCAAGGACGGGGGTGGCAAGAGACCCAGTACTTC. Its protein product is CASSQGRGWQETQYF.

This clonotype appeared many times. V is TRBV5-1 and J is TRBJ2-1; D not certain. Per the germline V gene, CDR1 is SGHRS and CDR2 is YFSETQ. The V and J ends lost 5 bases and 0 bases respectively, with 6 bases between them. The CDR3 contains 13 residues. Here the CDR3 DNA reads TGCGCCAGCAGGGTCAGCTCCTACAATGAGCAGTTCTTC. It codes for CASRVSSYNEQFF.

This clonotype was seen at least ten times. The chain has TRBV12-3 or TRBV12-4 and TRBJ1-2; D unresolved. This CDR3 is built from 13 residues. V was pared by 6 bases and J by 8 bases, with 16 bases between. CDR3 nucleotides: TGTGCCAGCAGCCTAGGGCTCCGCTTGGGCTACACCTTC. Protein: CASSLGLRLGYTF.

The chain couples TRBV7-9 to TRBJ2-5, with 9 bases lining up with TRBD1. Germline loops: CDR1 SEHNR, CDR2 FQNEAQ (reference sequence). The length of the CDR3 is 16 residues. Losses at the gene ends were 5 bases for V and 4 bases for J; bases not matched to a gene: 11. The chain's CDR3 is CASSLTRGQGGETQYF. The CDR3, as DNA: TGTGCCAGCAGCCTTACTAGGGGACAGGGAGGAGAGACCCAGTACTTC.

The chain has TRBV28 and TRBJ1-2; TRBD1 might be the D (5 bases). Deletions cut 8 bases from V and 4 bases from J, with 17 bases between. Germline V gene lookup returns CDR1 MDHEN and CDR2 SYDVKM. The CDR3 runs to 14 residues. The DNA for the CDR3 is TGTGCCAGCCGCCTCGGGACGCAGGTCTATGGCTACACCTTC. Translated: CASRLGTQVYGYTF.

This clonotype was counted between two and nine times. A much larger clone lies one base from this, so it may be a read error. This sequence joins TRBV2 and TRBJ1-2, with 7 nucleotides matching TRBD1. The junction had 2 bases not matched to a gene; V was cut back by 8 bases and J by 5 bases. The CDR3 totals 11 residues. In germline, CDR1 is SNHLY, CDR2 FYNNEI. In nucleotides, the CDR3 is TGTGCCAGCGTGACAGGGTATGGCTACACCTTC. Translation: CASVTGYGYTF.

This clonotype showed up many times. CDR3 region: CASSYNPGPPQYF. The CDR3 bases are TGTGCCAGCAGTTACAACCCGGGACCGCCCCAGTACTTC. This chain joins TRBV6-2 or TRBV6-3 and TRBJ2-5; perhaps D is TRBD1 or TRBD2 (5 bases each). The CDR3 sequence is 13 residues long. V was shortened by 2 bases and J by 9 bases, with 13 bases between the two germline ends. Germline V gene data show CDR1 as MNHEY and CDR2 as SVGEGT.

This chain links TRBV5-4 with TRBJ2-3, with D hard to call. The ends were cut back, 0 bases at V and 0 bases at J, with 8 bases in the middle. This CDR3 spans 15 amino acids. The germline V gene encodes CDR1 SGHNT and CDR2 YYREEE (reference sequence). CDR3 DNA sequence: TGTGCCAGCAGCTTGGGGCGGTGGAGCACAGATACGCAGTATTTT. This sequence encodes CASSLGRWSTDTQYF.

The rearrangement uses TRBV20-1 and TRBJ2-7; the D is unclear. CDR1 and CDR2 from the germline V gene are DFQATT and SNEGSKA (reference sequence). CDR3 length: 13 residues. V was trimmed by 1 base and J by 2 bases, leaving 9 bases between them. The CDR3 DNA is TGCAGTGCTAGAGTCCCGCCTCCCTACGAGCAGTACTTC. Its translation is CSARVPPPYEQYF.

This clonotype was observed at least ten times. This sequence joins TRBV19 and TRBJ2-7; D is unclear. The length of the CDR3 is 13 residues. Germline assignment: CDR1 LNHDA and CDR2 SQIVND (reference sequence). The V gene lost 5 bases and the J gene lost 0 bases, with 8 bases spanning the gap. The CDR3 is CASSHGFSYEQYF. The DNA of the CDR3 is TGTGCCAGTAGTCACGGTTTCTCCTACGAGCAGTACTTC.

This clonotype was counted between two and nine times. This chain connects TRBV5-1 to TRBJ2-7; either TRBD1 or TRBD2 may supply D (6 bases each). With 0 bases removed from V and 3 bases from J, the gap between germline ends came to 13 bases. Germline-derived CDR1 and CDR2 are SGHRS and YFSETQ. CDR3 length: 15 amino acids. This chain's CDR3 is CASSLVGGWGYEQYF. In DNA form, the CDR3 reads TGCGCCAGCAGCTTGGTCGGGGGCTGGGGCTACGAGCAGTACTTC.

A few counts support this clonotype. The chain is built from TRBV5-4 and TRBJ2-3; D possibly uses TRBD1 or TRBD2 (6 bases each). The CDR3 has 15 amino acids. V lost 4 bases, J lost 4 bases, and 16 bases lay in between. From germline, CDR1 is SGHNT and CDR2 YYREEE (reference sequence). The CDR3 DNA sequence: TGTGCCAGCAGCGATAGCGGCCGGGGGCCAGATACGCAGTATTTT. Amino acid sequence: CASSDSGRGPDTQYF.

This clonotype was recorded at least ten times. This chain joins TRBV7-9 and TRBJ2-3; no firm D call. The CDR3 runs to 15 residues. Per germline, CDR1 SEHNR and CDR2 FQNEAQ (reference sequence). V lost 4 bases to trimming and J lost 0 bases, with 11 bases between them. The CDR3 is CASSSKRASTDTQYF. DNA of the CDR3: TGTGCCAGCAGCTCGAAGCGCGCTAGCACAGATACGCAGTATTTT.

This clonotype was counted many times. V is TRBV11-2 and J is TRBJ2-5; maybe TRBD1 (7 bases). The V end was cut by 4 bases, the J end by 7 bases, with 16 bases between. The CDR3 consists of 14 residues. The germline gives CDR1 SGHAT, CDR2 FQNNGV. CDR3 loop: CASSSLQGGVTQYF. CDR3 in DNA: TGTGCCAGCAGCTCCCTGCAGGGGGGTGTGACCCAGTACTTC.

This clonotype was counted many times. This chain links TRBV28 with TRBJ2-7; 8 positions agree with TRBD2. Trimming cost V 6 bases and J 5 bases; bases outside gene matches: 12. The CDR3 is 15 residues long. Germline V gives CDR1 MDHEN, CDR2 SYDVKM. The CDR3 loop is CASSPSGSLIDEQYF. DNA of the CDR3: TGTGCCAGCAGCCCCAGCGGGAGTCTTATCGACGAGCAGTACTTC.

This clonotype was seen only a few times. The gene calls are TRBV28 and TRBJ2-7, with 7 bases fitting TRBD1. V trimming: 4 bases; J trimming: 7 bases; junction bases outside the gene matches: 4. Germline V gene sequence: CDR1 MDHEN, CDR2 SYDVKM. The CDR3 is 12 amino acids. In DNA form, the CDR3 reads TGTGCCAGCAGTTCGACAGGGCGGGAGCAGTACTTC. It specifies CASSSTGREQYF.

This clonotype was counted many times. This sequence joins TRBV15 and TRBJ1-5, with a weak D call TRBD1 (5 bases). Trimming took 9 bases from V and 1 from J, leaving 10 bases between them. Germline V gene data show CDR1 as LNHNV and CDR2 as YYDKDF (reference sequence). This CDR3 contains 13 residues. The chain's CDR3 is CATSRVSNQPQHF. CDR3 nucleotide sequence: TGTGCCACGTCCAGGGTAAGCAATCAGCCCCAGCATTTT.

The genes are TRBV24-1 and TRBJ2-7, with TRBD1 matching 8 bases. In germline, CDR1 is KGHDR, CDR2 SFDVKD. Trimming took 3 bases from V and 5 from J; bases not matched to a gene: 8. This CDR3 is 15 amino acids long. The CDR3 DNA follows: TGTGCCACCAGTGATGCCTCCGGGACAGGAAACGAGCAGTACTTC. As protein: CATSDASGTGNEQYF.

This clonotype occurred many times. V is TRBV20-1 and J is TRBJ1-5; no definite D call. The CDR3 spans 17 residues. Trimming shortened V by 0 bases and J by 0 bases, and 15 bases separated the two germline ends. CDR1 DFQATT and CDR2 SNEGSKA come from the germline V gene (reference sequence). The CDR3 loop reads CSARDSRAPYSNQPQHF. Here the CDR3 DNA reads TGCAGTGCTAGAGATAGCAGAGCACCATATAGCAATCAGCCCCAGCATTTT.